A single sample gave rise to the 12 T cell receptor beta chains below, sequenced in a study of radiation and T cells in renal cell carcinoma. The sample's time point: blood 2 weeks post-SBRT. This sample's treatment: 15 Gy SBRT to primary tumor, nephrectomy 4 weeks later. Produced via immunoSEQ multiplex PCR; TCRdb's table is partial and in-frame only. Of around 130,000 clones listed, 75% to 85% are singletons. The material sequenced was blood, taken from a patient whose treatment included radiotherapy and nephrectomy. These receptors originate from a woman aged 55-69 years with renal cell carcinoma.

A few counts support this clone. This chain links TRBV7-3 with TRBJ2-2, with a tentative D call TRBD2 (5 bases). Germline-derived CDR1 and CDR2 are SGHTA and FQGTGA. Between the trimmed V and J ends, which lost 4 bases and 1 base, there was a span of 7 bases. The CDR3 contains 14 residues. In DNA, the CDR3 is TGTGCCAGCAGCTCCACTAGGAACACCGGGGAGCTGTTTTTT. Protein product: CASSSTRNTGELFF.

The chain's CDR3 is CAISEPTGLSTDTQYF. CDR3 coding DNA: TGTGCCATCAGTGAGCCGACAGGCCTTAGCACAGATACGCAGTATTTT. This chain links TRBV10-3 with TRBJ2-3; TRBD1 might be the D (6 bases). CDR1 and CDR2 from the germline V gene are ENHRY and SYGVKD. Between the trimmed V and J ends, which lost 2 bases and 0 bases, there was a span of 12 bases. The CDR3 extends over 16 amino acids.

The J gene is TRBJ1-2, the V gene TRBV28; 9 bases align to TRBD1. The junction had 11 bases not matched to a gene; V was cut back by 7 bases and J by 5 bases. Germline V gene lookup returns CDR1 MDHEN and CDR2 SYDVKM. The CDR3 is 15 residues long. CDR3 DNA sequence: TGTGCCAGCAATTCGTACAGGGGGCGAGGGTATGGCTACACCTTC. Translation: CASNSYRGRGYGYTF.

The V and J genes are TRBV9 and TRBJ2-2; TRBD1 matches 7 bases. The V segment lost 5 bases and the J segment 2 bases; nucleotides outside the gene matches: 9. CDR1 and CDR2 from the germline V gene are SGDLS and YYNGEE. CDR3 size: 16 residues. CDR3 region: CASRDARQGNTGELFF. CDR3 nucleotide sequence: TGTGCCAGCAGGGATGCTCGACAGGGAAACACCGGGGAGCTGTTTTTT.

The chain is built from TRBV10-3 and TRBJ2-7; 8 positions agree with TRBD1. J lost 6 bases, V lost 0 bases, and 7 bases had no gene match. The CDR3 sequence is 15 residues long. CDR1 is ENHRY and CDR2 is SYGVKD in the germline V gene. The CDR3: CAISESTGGESEQYF. The CDR3 DNA reads as TGTGCCATCAGTGAGTCAACAGGGGGAGAGAGCGAGCAGTACTTC.

This clone has only one observation. The chain has TRBV19 and TRBJ2-1; 8 bases map to TRBD1. The germline V gene encodes CDR1 LNHDA and CDR2 SQIVND (reference sequence). The CDR3 totals 14 residues. Trimming at V came to 6 bases and at J to 7 bases, leaving 8 bases not matched to a gene. This CDR3 reads CASSSRQGRNEQFF. As DNA, the CDR3 is TGTGCCAGTAGCTCTCGACAGGGGAGGAATGAGCAGTTCTTC.

V and J are TRBV4-1 and TRBJ2-1, with 16 bases identical to TRBD2. CDR3 length: 17 amino acids. Germline CDR1 MGHRA, CDR2 YSYEKL. Germline trimming cut 3 bases from V and 7 bases from J; bases unmatched to any gene: 6. The chain's CDR3 is CASSHGTSGGAGNEQFF. The CDR3, as DNA: TGCGCCAGCAGCCACGGGACTAGCGGGGGGGCGGGTAATGAGCAGTTCTTC.

This clone was seen repeatedly, ten times or more. V and J are TRBV4-3 and TRBJ1-1; D call uncertain. Germline lookup yields CDR1 LGHNA and CDR2 YSLEER. Between the trimmed V and J ends, which lost 0 bases and 5 bases, there was a span of 10 bases. The CDR3 is made up of 14 amino acids. The CDR3 here is CASSQEGRGTEAFF. For the CDR3, the DNA is TGCGCCAGCAGCCAAGAGGGCCGGGGAACTGAAGCTTTCTTT.

The rearrangement links TRBV30 to TRBJ2-3, with D hard to call. Germline CDR1 reads GTSNPN; CDR2 reads SVGIG (reference sequence). V shed 0 bases and J shed 8 bases, with 18 bases lying between them. This CDR3 is 15 amino acids long. The CDR3 loop is CAWSVLNGRQGTQYF. In DNA, the CDR3 is TGTGCCTGGAGTGTACTTAATGGGCGACAAGGTACGCAGTATTTT. The variable domain in full, completed from reference TRBV30 and TRBJ2-3, reads SQTIHQWPATLVQPVGSPLSLECTVEGTSNPNLYWYRQAAGRGLQLLFYSVGIGQISSEVPQNLSASRPQDRQFILSSKKLLLSDSGFYLCAWSVLNGRQGTQYFGPGTRLTVL.

This clone was detected only a few times. The chain carries TRBV2 and TRBJ2-1; D unresolved. V was shortened by 8 bases and J by 8 bases, with 7 bases between the two germline ends. CDR3 size: 10 residues. Germline V gives CDR1 SNHLY, CDR2 FYNNEI. The CDR3 loop reads CASGEDEQFF. The CDR3 DNA reads as TGTGCCAGCGGAGAGGATGAGCAGTTCTTC.

In this sample, this clone turned up a few times. The V gene is TRBV19, the J gene TRBJ2-7; 10 bases align to TRBD2. Trimming took 3 bases from V and 7 from J; bases not matched to a gene: 9. The CDR3 extends over 15 amino acids. Germline V CDR1 and CDR2: LNHDA, SQIVND (reference sequence). The CDR3: CASSIGAGGPGEQYF. The CDR3 DNA sequence: TGTGCCAGTAGTATCGGAGCGGGAGGGCCAGGGGAGCAGTACTTC.

V gene TRBV29-1 combines with J gene TRBJ1-5, with D maybe TRBD1 (6 bases). Germline lookup yields CDR1 SQVTM and CDR2 ANQGSEA. The CDR3 spans 12 residues. The V gene lost 6 bases and the J gene lost 4 bases, with 10 bases spanning the gap. This CDR3 is CSVGTLNQPQHF. The CDR3 DNA reads as TGCAGCGTCGGGACACTAAATCAGCCCCAGCATTTT. Combining the CDR3 with reference TRBV29-1 and TRBJ1-5 gives the whole variable domain SAVISQKPSRDICQRGTSLTIQCQVDSQVTMMFWYRQQPGQSLTLIATANQGSEATYESGFVIDKFPISRPNLTFSTLTVSNMSPEDSSIYLCSVGTLNQPQHFGDGTRLSIL.